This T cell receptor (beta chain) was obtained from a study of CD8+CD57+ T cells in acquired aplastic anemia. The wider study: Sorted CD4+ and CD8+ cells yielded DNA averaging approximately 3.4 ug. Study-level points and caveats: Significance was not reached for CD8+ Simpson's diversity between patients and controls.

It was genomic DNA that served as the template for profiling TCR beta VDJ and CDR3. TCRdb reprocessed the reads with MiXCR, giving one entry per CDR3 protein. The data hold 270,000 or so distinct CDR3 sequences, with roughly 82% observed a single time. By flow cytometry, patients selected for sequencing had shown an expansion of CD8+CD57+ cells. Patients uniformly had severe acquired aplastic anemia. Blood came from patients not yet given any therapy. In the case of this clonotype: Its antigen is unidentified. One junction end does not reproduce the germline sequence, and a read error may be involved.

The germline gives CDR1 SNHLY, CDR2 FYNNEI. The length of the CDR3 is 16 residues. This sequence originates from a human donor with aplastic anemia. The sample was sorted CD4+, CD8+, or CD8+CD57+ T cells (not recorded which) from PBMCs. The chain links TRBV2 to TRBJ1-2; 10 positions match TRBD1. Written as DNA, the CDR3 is TGTGCCAGCAGGGAACGGGACAGGGGCTTGGACTATGGCGACACCTTC. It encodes CASRERDRGLDYGDTF.